Below, 9 T cell receptor beta chains from the same sample are listed, as sequenced in a study of blood T cells in healthy people across ages (dated by TCRdb to the mid-2010s). The method was 5' RACE. Sequencing was performed on an Illumina HiSeq 2500. A second PCR of about 6 to 11 cycles was run with a J-beta primer mix and a sample-barcoded 5' primer. TCRdb cleaned the public reads at Q25 with fastp, built clones with MiXCR and kept in-frame beta chains. Duplicate CDR3 protein sequences are folded into a single record with the most common DNA and genes. The sample has fewer than 950,000 distinct CDR3 sequences on record, about 55% of them singletons. Together, the top ten hold approximately 40% of the sample. The sequenced material came from blood. The origin of the receptors is a man older than 75 in good health.

This clonotype showed up just a few times. V and J are TRBV11-1 and TRBJ2-7; 8 nucleotides align to TRBD1. The germline V gene encodes CDR1 SGHAT and CDR2 FQDESV (reference sequence). CDR3 length: 14 residues. V lost 3 bases and J lost 4; bases outside the gene matches: 5. CDR3 nucleotides: TGTGCCAGCAGCTTCGGCGACAGGGGTTACGAGCAGTACTTC. Amino acids: CASSFGDRGYEQYF.

The chain links TRBV7-2 to TRBJ2-2; a weak D match, TRBD1 (5 bases). V lost 2 bases to trimming and J lost 0 bases, with 10 bases between them. CDR1 SGHTA and CDR2 FQGNSA come from the germline V gene. This CDR3 is 16 amino acids long. CDR3 sequence reads: CASSLRGNSNTGELFF. In DNA, the CDR3 is TGTGCCAGCAGCTTAAGGGGAAACTCGAACACCGGGGAGCTGTTTTTT.

DNA of the CDR3: TGTGCCAGCAGCTGGACCCAGGGTTACGAGCAGTACTTC. Translation gives CASSWTQGYEQYF. The V gene is TRBV5-6, the J gene TRBJ2-7; a possible D gene is TRBD1 (5 bases). Germline CDR1 SGHDT, CDR2 YYEEEE. The CDR3 is 13 residues long. V lost 3 bases and J 4 bases, leaving 11 bases between the germline ends.

This clonotype appeared a single time. This rearrangement joins TRBV25-1 to TRBJ1-6, with unresolved D. This CDR3 has 13 amino acids. Germline loops: CDR1 MGHDK, CDR2 SYGVNS. Trimming shortened V by 0 bases and J by 10 bases, and 7 bases separated the two germline ends. The CDR3 is CASSEYWGSPLHF. CDR3 nucleotide sequence: TGTGCCAGCAGTGAATATTGGGGATCACCCCTCCACTTT.

The chain recombines TRBV7-8 with TRBJ2-3, with TRBD2 matching over 7 bases. Germline V lookup: CDR1 SGHVS, CDR2 FQNEAQ. This CDR3 contains 14 residues. V lost 1 base to trimming and J lost 6 bases; unmatched junction nucleotides: 4. CDR3 nucleotides: TGTGCCAGCAGCTTAGGCGGGAGACTGGATACGCAGTATTTT. It encodes CASSLGGRLDTQYF.

This clonotype was recorded a few times. The V and J genes are TRBV7-2 and TRBJ2-7, with D perhaps assigned TRBD1 or TRBD2 (6 bases each). Germline V lookup: CDR1 SGHTA, CDR2 FQGNSA. There are 15 residues in the CDR3. Trimming pared 1 base from V and 1 base from J, leaving 11 bases between. The CDR3 is CASSLGGARSYEQYF. The CDR3 nucleotides are TGTGCCAGCAGCTTAGGGGGGGCGCGTTCCTACGAGCAGTACTTC.

This clonotype was picked up many times. The genes are TRBV29-1 and TRBJ2-7; no definite D call. The germline gives CDR1 SQVTM, CDR2 ANQGSEA. The CDR3 contains 12 residues. The V and J ends lost 1 base and 1 base respectively, with 5 bases between them. The CDR3 region is CSVEVTSYEQYF. Here the CDR3 DNA reads TGCAGCGTTGAAGTTACTTCCTACGAGCAGTACTTC.

This chain joins TRBV27 and TRBJ1-2, with 7 positions matching TRBD1. Per the germline V gene, CDR1 is MNHEY and CDR2 is SMNVEV (reference sequence). This CDR3 is 17 amino acids long. The junction had 17 bases not matched to a gene; V was cut back by 5 bases and J by 5 bases. The CDR3 spells CASSPPGQEKFVYGYTF. The CDR3 bases are TGTGCCAGCAGTCCACCCGGACAGGAAAAGTTTGTGTATGGCTACACCTTC.

The rearrangement links TRBV28 to TRBJ1-1; 9 bases agree with TRBD1. Germline trimming cut 6 bases from V and 2 bases from J; bases unmatched to any gene: 22. Germline lookup yields CDR1 MDHEN and CDR2 SYDVKM. The CDR3 extends over 20 amino acids. The CDR3 bases are TGTGCCAGCAGCGTGGGGAGATACCGGGACAGGGCCTTACCCAACACTGAAGCTTTCTTT. Its translation: CASSVGRYRDRALPNTEAFF. Full variable domain (outside the CDR3, taken from reference TRBV28 and TRBJ1-1): DVKVTQSSRYLVKRTGEKVFLECVQDMDHENMFWYRQDPGLGLRLIYFSYDVKMKEKGDIPEGYSVSREKKERFSLILESASTNQTSMYLCASSVGRYRDRALPNTEAFFGQGTRLTVV.